The present TCR beta chain was sequenced within a study of T-cell memory formation after mild COVID-19. Trimming removed 4 bases from V and 6 bases from J, with 9 bases in between. The CDR3 spans 12 residues. The V gene's germline CDR1 is DFQATT and CDR2 SNEGSKA (reference sequence). In TCRdb, the 5' RACE reads were re-called with MiXCR into one record per CDR3 protein. The data hold 170,000 or so distinct CDR3 sequences, with about a third observed a single time. The J gene is TRBJ2-2, the V gene TRBV20-1; D is ambiguous. This sequence originates from an adult woman who had mild COVID-19 (a few samples of this study predate the infection). Cell type and time point are not known. The sequenced material came from PBMCs or a T cell subset sorted from them (not recorded which). The CDR3 spells CSATRGPGELFF. The CDR3 DNA is TGCAGTGCTACTCGAGGACCCGGGGAGCTGTTTTTT.